Below, one TCR beta chain is given with its context. Antigen specificity is unknown. The data were obtained in a study of beta chain features in type 1 diabetes. About the research overall: Over 85,000,000 sorted cells were examined across all samples.

CDR3 size: 16 residues. Trimming took 1 base from V and 0 from J, leaving 10 bases between them. The germline V gene has CDR1 MNHEY and CDR2 SMNVEV (reference sequence). Donors contributed one heparinised blood draw apiece, averaging around 100 mL. Reverse transcription of all isolated RNA meant that expressed TCRB transcripts were sequenced. The data were produced by immunoSEQ multiplex PCR, yet TCRdb's version contains in-frame clones alone and is incomplete. Counted here are some 44,000 clones, roughly 68% occurring once; the ten biggest clones make up approximately 2%. Study-level findings and limits: A moderate, significant TCRB CDR3 shortening appeared in type 1 diabetes across four CD4+ subsets. Any HLA effect on TCRB rearrangement was left unresolved by small sub-analyses.

Sequencing was carried out using Tregs from blood. This rearrangement joins TRBV27 to TRBJ2-1, with D perhaps matching TRBD1 (6 bases). This sequence was found in a woman aged 18-35 years with type 1 diabetes. CDR3 residues: CASSLWGPSSYNEQFF. The CDR3 nucleotides read TGTGCCAGCAGTTTATGGGGGCCTAGCTCCTACAATGAGCAGTTCTTC.